The 24 T cell receptor beta chains presented below share a single source sample, sequenced in a study of shared clonotypes between healthy human individuals. The protocol was immunoSEQ multiplex PCR, while the TCRdb copy is restricted to in-frame clones and leaves out a portion. Among more than 2 million clones listed, roughly 94% were seen once. The specimen was naive CD4+ T cells sorted from blood. Subset defined: CD45RA+ positively selected. These receptors came from a young man in good health.

The genes are TRBV19 and TRBJ2-3, with 9 positions matching TRBD2. The V gene end was trimmed by 5 bases and the J gene end by 3 bases; junction bases not matched to a gene: 9. Looked up from germline, CDR1 is LNHDA and CDR2 is SQIVND (reference sequence). The CDR3 has 16 amino acids. CDR3: CASSAGTSRVTDTQYF. The CDR3 nucleotides are TGTGCCAGTAGTGCAGGGACTAGCCGTGTAACAGATACGCAGTATTTT.

The J gene is TRBJ2-5, the V gene TRBV6-6; 8 bases align to TRBD1. CDR3 size: 16 residues. Looked up from germline, CDR1 is MNHNY and CDR2 is SVGAGI (reference sequence). Trimming took 5 bases from V and 4 from J; bases not matched to a gene: 12. In DNA, the CDR3 is TGTGCCAGCAGTCCCACTCGACAGGGGTTTTTAGAGACCCAGTACTTC. Protein sequence: CASSPTRQGFLETQYF.

There are a few counts of this clone. The sample holds other DNA sequences that translate to the same CDR3. This chain connects TRBV20-1 to TRBJ1-1, with no clear D. This CDR3 has 11 residues. Germline CDR1 DFQATT, CDR2 SNEGSKA (reference sequence). The V end lost 1 base, the J end lost 5 bases, and 5 bases lay between the germline ends. The CDR3 DNA reads TGCAGTGCTAGAGTAGGGACTGAAGCTTTCTTT. This sequence encodes CSARVGTEAFF.

A single count supports this clone. The V and J genes are TRBV10-1 and TRBJ1-2, with D unclear. Germline assignment: CDR1 WNHNN and CDR2 SYGVQD (reference sequence). The CDR3 contains 13 residues. The V end was cut by 7 bases, the J end by 0 bases, with 9 bases between. The CDR3 nucleotides read TGCGCCAGCAAATGCAGTCCTAACTATGGCTACACCTTC. Translation: CASKCSPNYGYTF.

The J gene is TRBJ2-7, the V gene TRBV10-2; the D gene is possibly TRBD2 (5 bases). The V gene's germline CDR1 is WSHSY and CDR2 SAAADI. This CDR3 comprises 13 residues. V lost 2 bases and J lost 3, with 8 bases in between. The CDR3 loop reads CASSEGGFYEQYF. CDR3 DNA: TGCGCCAGCAGTGAGGGAGGATTCTACGAGCAGTACTTC.

The rearrangement uses TRBV7-9 and TRBJ1-6; TRBD1 is a possible D gene (6 bases). The V end was cut by 2 bases, the J end by 7 bases, with 12 bases between. This CDR3 spans 15 amino acids. CDR1 is SEHNR and CDR2 is FQNEAQ in the germline V gene (reference sequence). The CDR3 loop is CASSLQGTWNSPLHF. CDR3 bases: TGTGCCAGCAGCTTACAGGGGACATGGAATTCACCCCTCCACTTT.

CDR3 loop: CASSYQAGVTEQFF. In DNA form, the CDR3 reads TGTGCCAGCAGTTACCAAGCGGGAGTAACTGAGCAGTTCTTC. The chain is built from TRBV6-5 and TRBJ2-1, with TRBD2 identical over 8 bases. Germline V gene lookup returns CDR1 MNHEY and CDR2 SVGAGI. The J segment lost 9 bases and the V segment lost 2 bases, leaving 6 bases of the junction unmatched. This CDR3 comprises 14 residues.

This chain connects TRBV19 to TRBJ1-1; no clear D gene. The CDR3 runs to 12 residues. CDR1 is LNHDA and CDR2 is SQIVND in the germline V gene (reference sequence). Deletions cut 9 bases from V and 0 bases from J, with 8 bases between. In DNA, the CDR3 is TGTGCCAGCAGCCCCGTGAACACTGAAGCTTTCTTT. Translation gives CASSPVNTEAFF.

The chain couples TRBV6-6 to TRBJ1-4, with D unresolved. CDR3 length: 12 residues. Germline lookup yields CDR1 MNHNY and CDR2 SVGAGI (reference sequence). Trimming pared 8 bases from V and 3 bases from J, leaving 7 bases between. CDR3 sequence reads: CASGSPNEKLFF. CDR3 nucleotides: TGTGCCAGCGGGAGTCCTAATGAAAAACTGTTTTTT.

The chain combines TRBV20-1 with TRBJ1-4; the match to TRBD1 covers 8 bases. The CDR3 length is 11 residues. Germline CDR1 is DFQATT and CDR2 is SNEGSKA (reference sequence). V lost 5 bases, J lost 7 bases, and 0 bases stayed unmatched. CDR3 in DNA: TGCAGTGCTGGACAGGGTGAAAAACTGTTTTTT. Protein: CSAGQGEKLFF.

There are many counts of this clone. The genes are TRBV7-9 and TRBJ1-1; TRBD1 might be the D (5 bases). Germline CDR1 and CDR2: SEHNR and FQNEAQ (reference sequence). V lost 3 bases and J 2 bases, leaving 13 bases between the germline ends. The CDR3 is made up of 15 amino acids. The CDR3 reads CASSFQGFGNTEAFF. CDR3 coding DNA: TGTGCCAGCAGCTTTCAGGGCTTCGGTAACACTGAAGCTTTCTTT.

The V gene is TRBV5-4, the J gene TRBJ1-1, with TRBD1 matching 8 bases. CDR3 length equals 13 residues. V shed 3 bases and J 11 bases; nucleotides not matched to a gene: 9. Germline CDR1 is SGHNT and CDR2 is YYREEE (reference sequence). As DNA, the CDR3 is TGTGCCAGCAGCTCAGACTCAGGGGGCGTGGCTTTCTTT. This codes for CASSSDSGGVAFF.

In the case of this clone: The same CDR3 arises from other DNA sequences in this sample as well. V and J are TRBV18 and TRBJ2-1, with D maybe TRBD1 (6 bases). The germline V and J ends were trimmed by 2 bases and 5 bases, with 10 bases remaining between them. CDR1 and CDR2 (germline): KGHSH, LQKENI. The length of the CDR3 is 14 residues. CDR3 sequence (DNA): TGTGCCAGCTCACCAGGTCAGGGGAACAATGAGCAGTTCTTC. Translation: CASSPGQGNNEQFF.

This rearrangement joins TRBV28 to TRBJ2-1; D call uncertain. V dropped 3 bases and J dropped 0 bases, with 9 bases sitting between them. The CDR3 has 15 amino acids. Germline CDR1 is MDHEN and CDR2 is SYDVKM. The CDR3 loop reads CASSLRLNSYNEQFF. The CDR3 DNA reads TGTGCCAGCAGTTTGAGGCTAAACTCCTACAATGAGCAGTTCTTC.

V usage is TRBV27 and J usage is TRBJ2-7, with a possible D match to TRBD1 (6 bases). Germline CDR1 MNHEY, CDR2 SMNVEV (reference sequence). V was shortened by 7 bases and J by 1 base, with 11 bases between the two germline ends. The CDR3 is 13 residues long. This CDR3 is CASKRQESYEQYF. CDR3 bases: TGTGCCAGCAAACGACAGGAGTCCTACGAGCAGTACTTC.

This chain connects TRBV30 to TRBJ1-1, with D perhaps matching TRBD1 (6 bases). The V end lost 6 bases, the J end lost 4 bases, and 12 bases lay between the germline ends. CDR3 length equals 12 residues. The germline CDR1 and CDR2 sequences are GTSNPN and SVGIG (reference sequence). CDR3 region: CACNRVFTEAFF. The CDR3 DNA reads TGTGCCTGTAACAGGGTTTTCACTGAAGCTTTCTTT.

The chain carries TRBV6-1 and TRBJ1-5; no firm D call. Germline loops: CDR1 MNHNS, CDR2 SASEGT. V was trimmed by 2 bases and J by 2 bases, leaving 10 bases between them. CDR3 size: 15 residues. CDR3 region: CASSETSGGNQPQHF. DNA for the CDR3: TGTGCCAGCAGTGAAACTTCGGGAGGCAATCAGCCCCAGCATTTT.

The CDR3 DNA reads as TGTGCCAGCAGCTTACCAAGCGGGAGCGCTAGCACAGATACGCAGTATTTT. Translation gives CASSLPSGSASTDTQYF. V and J are TRBV5-6 and TRBJ2-3, with TRBD2 matching over 8 bases. Germline CDR1 and CDR2: SGHDT and YYEEEE. Unmatched junction bases numbered 8, after V lost 2 bases and J lost 0 bases. CDR3 size: 17 residues.

The CDR3: CASSRVVPSGANVLTF. The CDR3, as DNA: TGTGCCAGCTCACGGGTTGTGCCCTCTGGGGCCAACGTCCTGACTTTC. The chain is built from TRBV18 and TRBJ2-6; D unclear. Per the germline V gene, CDR1 is KGHSH and CDR2 is LQKENI. Trimming pared 4 bases from V and 0 bases from J, leaving 10 bases between. The CDR3 is 16 amino acids.

This rearrangement joins TRBV6-7 to TRBJ2-5; 7 bases are shared with TRBD1. TRBV6-7 is placed among ORFs of uncertain function. The ends lost 5 bases at V and 2 bases at J; junction bases unmatched: 8. The CDR3 loop spans 15 amino acids. The CDR3 DNA is TGTGCCAGCAGTCTCGGGACAGAGATTCAAGAGACCCAGTACTTC. Its translation: CASSLGTEIQETQYF.

The rearrangement uses TRBV11-2 and TRBJ2-7; maybe TRBD2 (6 bases). Trimming left V 0 bases short and J 0 bases short, with 21 bases between. The CDR3 loop spans 19 amino acids. Per the germline V gene, CDR1 is SGHAT and CDR2 is FQNNGV. The CDR3 here is CASSLDLGRQTRSSYEQYF. The CDR3 DNA is TGTGCCAGCAGCTTAGATCTGGGACGGCAGACTAGGAGCTCCTACGAGCAGTACTTC.

The chain combines TRBV19 with TRBJ1-2; D unresolved. The CDR3 has 18 residues. The ends were cut back, 5 bases at V and 3 bases at J, with 25 bases in the middle. Germline-derived CDR1 and CDR2 are LNHDA and SQIVND (reference sequence). CDR3 coding DNA: TGTGCCAGTAGTCTCCTTTGGGCCGATGGAGAAATCCACTATGGCTACACCTTC. Protein product: CASSLLWADGEIHYGYTF.

The chain carries TRBV2 and TRBJ2-7; D is unresolved. Trimming shortened V by 7 bases and J by 2 bases, and 12 bases separated the two germline ends. This CDR3 is built from 13 residues. CDR1 and CDR2 from the germline V gene are SNHLY and FYNNEI. This chain's CDR3 is CASTSAPTYEQYF. The CDR3 DNA is TGTGCCAGCACGTCCGCGCCGACCTACGAGCAGTACTTC.

This clone appeared once. The V gene is TRBV6-1, the J gene TRBJ1-2; D gene unclear. This CDR3 is built from 11 residues. Germline-derived CDR1 and CDR2 are MNHNS and SASEGT. Trimming took 11 bases from V and 4 from J, leaving 11 bases between them. CDR3 coding DNA: TGTGCCGCCAAGGACTCCTATGGCTACACCTTC. Translated: CAAKDSYGYTF.